The 5 T cell receptor beta chains listed next were all sequenced from one sample in a study of cytomegalovirus exposure and HLA in healthy donors (dated by TCRdb to about 2017). The library was generated by the immunoSEQ multiplex PCR assay. TCRdb retrieved this table from immuneACCESS and kept in-frame rearrangements only. Not all clones are present; in checked studies, unresolved V genes account for under half, and no reason is known for the remainder. Counted in this sample were over 110,000 clones; about 87% of them appeared once. Approximately 8.7% of the sample is held by the ten biggest clonotypes. The specimen sequenced was PBMCs. The receptors shown here come from a young man in good health and CMV-seropositive.

The chain is built from TRBV5-1 and TRBJ1-2, with 8 positions matching TRBD1. Germline V lookup: CDR1 SGHRS, CDR2 YFSETQ. The CDR3 covers 16 residues. Trimming cost V 3 bases and J 3 bases; bases outside gene matches: 10. The CDR3 spells CASSWLYRGEDYGYTF. In nucleotides, the CDR3 is TGCGCCAGCAGCTGGCTTTACAGGGGGGAGGACTATGGCTACACCTTC.

The V call is TRBV19, the J call TRBJ2-7; 8 bases agree with TRBD2. The CDR3 contains 14 residues. Germline V gives CDR1 LNHDA, CDR2 SQIVND (reference sequence). Unmatched junction bases numbered 6, after V lost 2 bases and J lost 6 bases. CDR3 in amino acids: CASSISRGVSEQYF. CDR3 nucleotide sequence: TGTGCCAGTAGTATATCGCGGGGGGTCTCCGAGCAGTACTTC.

This chain connects TRBV6-5 to TRBJ2-7; possible D gene TRBD1, 5 bases. V was trimmed by 6 bases and J by 3 bases, leaving 12 bases between them. This CDR3 region has 13 residues. Looked up from germline, CDR1 is MNHEY and CDR2 is SVGAGI. Here the CDR3 reads CASSNIDSYEQYF. In DNA form, the CDR3 reads TGTGCCAGCAGCAATATCGACAGCTACGAGCAGTACTTC.

The V gene is TRBV6-1, the J gene TRBJ2-5; the D gene is possibly TRBD1 (6 bases). The CDR3 extends over 14 amino acids. CDR1 is MNHNS, CDR2 SASEGT, per germline. Trimming took 5 bases from V and 5 from J, leaving 15 bases between them. Here the CDR3 reads CASSKPGQRETQYF. For the CDR3, the DNA is TGTGCCAGCAGTAAACCCGGACAGCGGGAGACCCAGTACTTC.

The V call is TRBV5-4, the J call TRBJ1-1; TRBD1 matches 12 bases. The germline gives CDR1 SGHNT, CDR2 YYREEE (reference sequence). V trimming: 0 bases; J trimming: 6 bases; junction bases outside the gene matches: 9. This CDR3 contains 17 residues. This CDR3 reads CASSLGGTGGAGAEAFF. The CDR3 nucleotides are TGTGCCAGCAGCTTGGGAGGGACAGGGGGCGCAGGAGCTGAAGCTTTCTTT.